At least ten counts were recorded for the clone carrying this TCR beta chain. TCR beta CDR3 sequences were amplified from RNA transcripts. The HTBI primer set was used in a first-round RT-PCR of the TCR CDR3. TCRdb passed the multiplex PCR reads through MiXCR, listing each CDR3 protein once. The table lists under 300,000 distinct CDR3 sequences, 20% to 25% of them singletons. This CDR3 has 15 amino acids. Trimming shortened V by 1 base and J by 0 bases, and 9 bases separated the two germline ends. Germline CDR1 MGHDK, CDR2 SYGVNS. The sample originates from a study of T cells in Graves' hyperthyroidism and ophthalmopathy.

The source is a man aged 35-49 years with Graves' hyperthyroidism that later progressed to Graves' ophthalmopathy. The sequenced sample consisted of blood. The chain joins TRBV25-1 to TRBJ1-1; D call uncertain. Here the CDR3 DNA reads TGTGCCAGCAGTGAATTCGGCAGACTGAACACTGAAGCTTTCTTT. Translating gives CASSEFGRLNTEAFF.